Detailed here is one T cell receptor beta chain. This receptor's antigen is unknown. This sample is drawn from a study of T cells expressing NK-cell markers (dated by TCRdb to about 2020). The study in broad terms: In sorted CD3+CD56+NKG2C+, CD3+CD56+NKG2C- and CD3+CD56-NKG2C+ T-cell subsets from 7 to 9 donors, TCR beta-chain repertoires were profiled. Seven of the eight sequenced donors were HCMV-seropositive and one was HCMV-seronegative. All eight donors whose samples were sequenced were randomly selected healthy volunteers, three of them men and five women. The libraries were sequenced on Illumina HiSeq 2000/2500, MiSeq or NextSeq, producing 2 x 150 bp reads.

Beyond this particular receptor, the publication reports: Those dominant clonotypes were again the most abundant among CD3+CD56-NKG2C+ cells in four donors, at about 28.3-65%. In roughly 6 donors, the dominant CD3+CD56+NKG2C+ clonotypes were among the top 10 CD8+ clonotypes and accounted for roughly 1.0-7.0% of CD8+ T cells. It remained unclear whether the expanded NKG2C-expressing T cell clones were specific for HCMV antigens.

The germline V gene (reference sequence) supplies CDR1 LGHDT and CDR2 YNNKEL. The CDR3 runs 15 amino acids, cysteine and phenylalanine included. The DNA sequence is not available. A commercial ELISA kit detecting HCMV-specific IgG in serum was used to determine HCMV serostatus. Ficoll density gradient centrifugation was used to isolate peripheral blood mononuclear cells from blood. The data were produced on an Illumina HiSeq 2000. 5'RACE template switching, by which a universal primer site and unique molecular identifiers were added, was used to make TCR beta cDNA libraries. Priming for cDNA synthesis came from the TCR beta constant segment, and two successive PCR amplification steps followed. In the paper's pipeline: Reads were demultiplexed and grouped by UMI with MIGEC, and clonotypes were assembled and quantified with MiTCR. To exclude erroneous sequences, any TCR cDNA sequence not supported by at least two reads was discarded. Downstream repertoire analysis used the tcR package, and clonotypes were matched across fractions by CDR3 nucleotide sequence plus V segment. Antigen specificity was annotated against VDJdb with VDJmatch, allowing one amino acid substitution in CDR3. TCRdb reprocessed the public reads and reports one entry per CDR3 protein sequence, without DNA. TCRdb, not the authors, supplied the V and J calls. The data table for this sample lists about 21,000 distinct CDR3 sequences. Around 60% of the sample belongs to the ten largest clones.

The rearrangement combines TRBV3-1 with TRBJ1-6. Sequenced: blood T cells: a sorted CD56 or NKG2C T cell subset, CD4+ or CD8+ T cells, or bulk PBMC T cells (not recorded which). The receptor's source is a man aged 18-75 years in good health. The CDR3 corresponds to CASSQSSVDNSPLHF.